The 8 T cell receptor beta chains listed next were all sequenced from one sample in a study of CD8 T cells in Susac syndrome. RNA was extracted with the RNeasy kit, and a quantity of 0.5 to 1 ug was reverse transcribed using random hexamers. TCRdb used MiXCR to reprocess the immunoSEQ multiplex PCR reads, holding one entry per CDR3 protein. The data show 90,000 to 150,000 distinct CDR3 sequences, roughly 94% seen once. The material sequenced was CD4+ T cells from PBMCs. These receptor sequences come from a human donor in good health.

This clonotype was counted a few times. The chain has TRBV7-9 and TRBJ2-3; 8 nucleotides line up with TRBD1. Trimming cost V 11 bases and J 2 bases; bases outside gene matches: 3. The CDR3 has 12 residues. Looked up from germline, CDR1 is SEHNR and CDR2 is FQNEAQ (reference sequence). CDR3 region: CAGDRYTDTQYF. CDR3 nucleotides: TGTGCCGGGGACAGGTACACAGATACGCAGTATTTT. Full variable domain (missing parts from reference TRBV7-9 and TRBJ2-3): DTGVSQNPRHKITKRGQNVTFRCDPISEHNRLYWYRQTLGQGPEFLTYFQNEAQLEKSRLLSDRFSAERPKGSFSTLEIQRTEQGDSAMYLCAGDRYTDTQYFGPGTRLTVL.

This clonotype turned up a few times. J is TRBJ2-7 and V is TRBV20-1; TRBD2 might be the D (5 bases). Trimming removed 3 bases from V and 3 bases from J, with 9 bases in between. The CDR3 consists of 12 residues. Germline CDR1 is DFQATT and CDR2 is SNEGSKA (reference sequence). CDR3 DNA sequence: TGCAGTGCTAGTACGGGGAACTACGAGCAGTACTTC. It encodes CSASTGNYEQYF.

The chain carries TRBV19 and TRBJ2-2, with D uncertain. The CDR3 spans 12 residues. Trimming took 5 bases from V and 3 from J, leaving 4 bases between them. Germline lookup yields CDR1 LNHDA and CDR2 SQIVND (reference sequence). The CDR3 DNA is TGTGCCAGTAGTTACTACACCGGGGAGCTGTTTTTT. Its protein product is CASSYYTGELFF.

This sequence joins TRBV30 and TRBJ2-5; 15 bases line up with TRBD2. J gave up 4 bases and V 5 bases, and 11 bases lay outside the gene matches. The CDR3 spans 17 residues. CDR1 is GTSNPN and CDR2 is SVGIG in the germline V gene (reference sequence). CDR3 sequence reads: CAWGGLAGGLAVETQYF. DNA of the CDR3: TGTGCCTGGGGGGGACTAGCGGGAGGTCTTGCGGTAGAGACCCAGTACTTC.

This sequence joins TRBV5-1 and TRBJ1-2, with 8 nucleotides matching TRBD1. The V gene end was trimmed by 4 bases and the J gene end by 5 bases; junction bases not matched to a gene: 4. This CDR3 spans 13 amino acids. Germline-derived CDR1 and CDR2 are SGHRS and YFSETQ. The CDR3 DNA reads TGCGCCAGCAGCGAATGGACAGGGTATGGCTACACCTTC. Its translation: CASSEWTGYGYTF. The entire variable domain, with the rest obtained from reference TRBV5-1 and TRBJ1-2, is as follows: KAGVTQTPRYLIKTRGQQVTLSCSPISGHRSVSWYQQTPGQGLQFLFEYFSETQRNKGNFPGRFSGRQFSNSRSEMNVSTLELGDSALYLCASSEWTGYGYTFGSGTRLTVV.

This chain uses TRBV2 with TRBJ2-5, with 9 bases lining up with TRBD2. The CDR3 totals 17 residues. The V segment lost 7 bases and the J segment 1 base; nucleotides outside the gene matches: 13. Germline V gene lookup returns CDR1 SNHLY and CDR2 FYNNEI. CDR3 sequence reads: CASTKGGLAGLQETQYF. For the CDR3, the DNA is TGTGCCAGCACCAAGGGGGGGCTAGCGGGACTCCAAGAGACCCAGTACTTC.

This chain uses TRBV29-1 with TRBJ2-1; D assignment may be TRBD1 or TRBD2 (5 bases each). V lost 5 bases to trimming and J lost 6 bases, with 17 bases between them. The CDR3 length is 14 residues. Germline-derived CDR1 and CDR2 are SQVTM and ANQGSEA. Here the CDR3 DNA reads TGCAGCGTTCACATCGGGACCGAAACCAATGAGCAGTTCTTC. Amino acids: CSVHIGTETNEQFF.

J is TRBJ2-3 and V is TRBV6-2 or TRBV6-3; 11 bases agree with TRBD2. The J segment lost 5 bases and the V segment lost 2 bases, leaving 6 bases of the junction unmatched. Germline V gene sequence: CDR1 MNHEY, CDR2 SVGEGT. This CDR3 comprises 16 residues. The CDR3 bases are TGTGCCAGCAGTTACCCCACTAGCGGGGGAGTAGATACGCAGTATTTT. Amino acid sequence: CASSYPTSGGVDTQYF.